A selection of T cell receptor beta chains follows, all from one sample in a study of radiation and T cells in renal cell carcinoma. Assay: immunoSEQ multiplex PCR; the TCRdb copy retains only in-frame clones and omits some. The sample gives around 120,000 clones, about 81% of which show up once; approximately 1.9% is in the top ten. The specimen was blood, collected from a patient whose treatment included radiotherapy and nephrectomy. The origin of the receptors is a woman aged 60-75 years with renal cell carcinoma. CDR3s include the opening cysteine and the closing phenylalanine or tryptophan. The D gene is left open where the match is weak. Clone size is given for some rows only: seen once, a few or many times, or a class if the clone is expanded.

>TRBV6-6|NA|NA|TRBJ2-3
CASSSMRTQTTDTQYF
TGTGCCAGCAGTTCCATGCGGACACAGACCACAGATACGCAGTATTTT
>TRBV7-2|NA|TRBD2|TRBJ2-7
CASSLRLAGPYEQYF
TGTGCCAGCAGCTTACGGTTAGCGGGTCCCTACGAGCAGTACTTC
>TRBV5-1|few|NA|TRBJ1-1
CASSWRTSKDEAFF
TGCGCCAGCAGCTGGCGCACTAGTAAAGATGAAGCTTTCTTT
>TRBV5-1|many|NA|TRBJ1-1
CASSSYTRGVAEAFF
TGCGCCAGCAGCTCGTACACCAGGGGTGTCGCTGAAGCTTTCTTT
>TRBV7-7|NA|NA|TRBJ2-2
CASSLMGSGELFF
TGTGCTAGCAGCTTAATGGGGTCCGGGGAGCTGTTTTTT
>TRBV28|NA|TRBD1|TRBJ1-4
CASSLPRGLDEKLFF
TGTGCCAGCAGTTTACCCAGGGGGCTTGACGAAAAACTGTTTTTT
>TRBV6-5|NA|TRBD1|TRBJ1-1
CASSYGGQGAEAFF
TGTGCCAGCAGTTACGGGGGGCAGGGGGCTGAAGCTTTCTTT
>TRBV5-1|once|TRBD1|TRBJ1-1
CASSQQSGGLGEAFF
TGCGCCAGCAGCCAACAATCAGGGGGCTTGGGTGAAGCTTTCTTT
>TRBV6-5|once|NA|TRBJ1-2
CASSYSVGKAGYTF
TGTGCCAGCAGTTACTCGGTCGGCAAGGCTGGCTACACCTTC
>TRBV6-6|NA|TRBD1|TRBJ1-6
CASRADRANNSPLHF
TGTGCCAGCAGGGCAGACAGGGCAAACAATTCACCCCTCCACTTT
>TRBV29-1|few|TRBD1|TRBJ2-7
CSVEVDRGLSYEQYF
TGCAGCGTTGAAGTGGACAGGGGTCTCTCCTACGAGCAGTACTTC
>TRBV5-1|NA|NA|TRBJ1-2
CASSSATGGAQSSGYTF
TGCGCCAGCAGCTCCGCAACCGGAGGAGCCCAATCCTCCGGCTACACCTTC
>TRBV14|NA|TRBD2|TRBJ2-7
CASSQGLAGELSEQYF
TGTGCCAGCAGCCAAGGACTAGCGGGCGAACTATCCGAGCAGTACTTC
>TRBV18|few|NA|TRBJ1-3
CASSPNRAGTTGNTIYF
TGTGCCAGCTCACCTAATCGGGCAGGGACTACTGGAAACACCATATATTTT
>TRBV29-1|NA|NA|TRBJ2-5
CSVERGSYQETQYF
TGCAGCGTTGAAAGGGGGTCGTACCAAGAGACCCAGTACTTC
>TRBV5-6|NA|TRBD2|TRBJ2-1
CASSSGTTHNEQFF
TGTGCCAGCAGCTCGGGGACTACCCACAATGAGCAGTTCTTC